Given below is one T cell receptor (beta chain) in context. Antigen specificity is unknown. The assay was immunoSEQ multiplex PCR, and TCRdb's table has in-frame clones only and misses some. The table includes 56,000 or so clones, 65% to 80% detected once. People whose metastatic non-small-cell lung cancer was chemo-refractory got focal radiation along with CTLA-4 blockade by ipilimumab. This sample is part of a study of radiotherapy plus CTLA-4 blockade in lung cancer. About the study: In roughly 19% of patients, objective responses were seen; roughly 30% had disease control.

Study findings and constraints: Clones derived from tumor TCRs expanded in blood after radiotherapy plus ipilimumab. The best predictor of response was reported to be early blood T cell clone dynamics, with interferon-beta.

The CDR3 totals 14 residues. Germline values: CDR1 MNHEY, CDR2 SVGAGI. With 6 bases clipped from V and 3 bases from J, the junction kept 4 bases outside the gene matches. This sequence originates from a human donor with non-small cell lung cancer who had a partial response to radiotherapy plus ipilimumab. This chain connects TRBV6-5 to TRBJ2-7; 11 bases are shared with TRBD1. The source was peripheral blood, collected from a patient treated with radiotherapy plus ipilimumab. The CDR3 DNA sequence: TGTGCCAGCAGGGACAGGGGGCAGGGCTACGAGCAGTACTTC. Protein sequence: CASRDRGQGYEQYF.